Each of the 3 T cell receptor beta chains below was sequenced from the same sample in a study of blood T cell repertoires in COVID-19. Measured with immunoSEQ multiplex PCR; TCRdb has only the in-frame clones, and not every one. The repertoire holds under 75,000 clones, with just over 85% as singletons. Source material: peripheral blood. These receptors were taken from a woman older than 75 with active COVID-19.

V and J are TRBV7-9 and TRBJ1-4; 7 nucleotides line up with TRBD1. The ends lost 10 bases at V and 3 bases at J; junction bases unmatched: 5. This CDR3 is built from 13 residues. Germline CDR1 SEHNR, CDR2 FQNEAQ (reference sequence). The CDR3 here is CATEGGSNEKLFF. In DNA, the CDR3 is TGTGCCACCGAAGGGGGCTCTAATGAAAAACTGTTTTTT.

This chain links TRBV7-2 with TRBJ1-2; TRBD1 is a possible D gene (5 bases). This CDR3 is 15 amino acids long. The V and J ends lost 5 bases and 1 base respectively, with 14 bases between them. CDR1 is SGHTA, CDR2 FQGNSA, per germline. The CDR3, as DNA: TGTGCCAGCAGCCCCGGGACTCCGCGTAACTATGGCTACACCTTC. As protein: CASSPGTPRNYGYTF.

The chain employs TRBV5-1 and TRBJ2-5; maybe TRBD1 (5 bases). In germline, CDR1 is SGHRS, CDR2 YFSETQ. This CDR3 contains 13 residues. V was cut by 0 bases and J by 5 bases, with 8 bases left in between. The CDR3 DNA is TGCGCCAGCAGCTTGGGGGGCCGGGAGACCCAGTACTTC. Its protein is CASSLGGRETQYF. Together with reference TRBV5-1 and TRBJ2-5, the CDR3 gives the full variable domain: KAGVTQTPRYLIKTRGQQVTLSCSPISGHRSVSWYQQTPGQGLQFLFEYFSETQRNKGNFPGRFSGRQFSNSRSEMNVSTLELGDSALYLCASSLGGRETQYFGPGTRLLVL.